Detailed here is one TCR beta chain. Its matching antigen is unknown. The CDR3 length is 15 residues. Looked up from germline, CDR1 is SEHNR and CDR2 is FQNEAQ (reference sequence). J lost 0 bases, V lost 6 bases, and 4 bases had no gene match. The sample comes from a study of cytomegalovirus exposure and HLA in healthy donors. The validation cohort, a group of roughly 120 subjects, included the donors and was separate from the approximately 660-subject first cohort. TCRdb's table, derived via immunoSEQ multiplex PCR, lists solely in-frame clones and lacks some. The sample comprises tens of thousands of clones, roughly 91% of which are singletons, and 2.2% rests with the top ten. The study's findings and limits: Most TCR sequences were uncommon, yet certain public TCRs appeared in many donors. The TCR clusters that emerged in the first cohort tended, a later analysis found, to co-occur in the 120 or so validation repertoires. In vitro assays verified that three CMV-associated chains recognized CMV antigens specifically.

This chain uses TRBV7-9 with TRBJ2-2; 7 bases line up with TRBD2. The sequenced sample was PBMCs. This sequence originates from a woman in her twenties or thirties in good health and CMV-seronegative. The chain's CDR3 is CASRRLASNTGELFF. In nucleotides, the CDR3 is TGTGCCAGCAGAAGACTAGCATCGAACACCGGGGAGCTGTTTTTT.